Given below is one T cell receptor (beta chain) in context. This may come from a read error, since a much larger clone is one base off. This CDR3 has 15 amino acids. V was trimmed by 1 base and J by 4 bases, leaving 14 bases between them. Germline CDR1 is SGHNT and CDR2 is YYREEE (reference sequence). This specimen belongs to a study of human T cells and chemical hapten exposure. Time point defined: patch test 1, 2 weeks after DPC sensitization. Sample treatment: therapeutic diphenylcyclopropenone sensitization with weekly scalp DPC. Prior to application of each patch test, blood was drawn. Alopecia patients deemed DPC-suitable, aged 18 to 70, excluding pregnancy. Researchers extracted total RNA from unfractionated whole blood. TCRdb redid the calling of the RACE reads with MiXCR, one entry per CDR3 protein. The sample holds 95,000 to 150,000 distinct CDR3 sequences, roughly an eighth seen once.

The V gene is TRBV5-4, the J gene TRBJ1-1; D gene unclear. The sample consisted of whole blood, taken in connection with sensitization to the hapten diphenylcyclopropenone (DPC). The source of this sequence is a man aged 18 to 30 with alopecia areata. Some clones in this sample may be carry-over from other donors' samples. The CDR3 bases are TGTGCCAGCAGCTTGTCGTCGCAGGAAGTCACTGAAGCTTTCTTT. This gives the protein CASSLSSQEVTEAFF.